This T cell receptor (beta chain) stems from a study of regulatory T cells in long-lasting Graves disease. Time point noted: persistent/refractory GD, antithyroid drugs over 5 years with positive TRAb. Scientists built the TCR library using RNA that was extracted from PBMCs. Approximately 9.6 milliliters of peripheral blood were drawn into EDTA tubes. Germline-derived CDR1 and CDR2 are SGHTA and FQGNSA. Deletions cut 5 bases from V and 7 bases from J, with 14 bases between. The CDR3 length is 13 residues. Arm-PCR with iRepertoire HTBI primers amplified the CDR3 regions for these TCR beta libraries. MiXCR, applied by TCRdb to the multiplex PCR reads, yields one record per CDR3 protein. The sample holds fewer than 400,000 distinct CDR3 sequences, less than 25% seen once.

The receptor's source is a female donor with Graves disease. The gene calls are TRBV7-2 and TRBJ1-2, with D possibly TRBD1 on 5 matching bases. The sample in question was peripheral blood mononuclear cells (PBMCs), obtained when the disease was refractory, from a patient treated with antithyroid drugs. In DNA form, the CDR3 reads TGTGCCAGCAGCCCACCGGGCAGGGCTGGCTACACCTTC. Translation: CASSPPGRAGYTF.